These 23 T cell receptor beta chains originate from one sample sequenced in a study of cytomegalovirus exposure and HLA in healthy donors. Primers: 60 Vbeta forward and 13 Jbeta reverse. Method: immunoSEQ multiplex PCR; TCRdb's copy keeps in-frame clones and lacks some. The sample has some 130,000 clones; under 85% are singletons. Sequenced sample: PBMCs. The source of these receptors is a male donor in good health and CMV-seropositive.

The V and J genes are TRBV1 and TRBJ2-1; TRBD1 is the table's D call, not checked against the DNA. TRBV1 is a known pseudogene. This CDR3 region has 16 residues. The CDR3 loop is CTSSTRQGPSYNEQFF. The CDR3 DNA reads as TGCACCAGCAGCACCCGACAGGGCCCGTCCTACAATGAGCAGTTCTTC.

This chain uses TRBV28 with TRBJ2-5, with TRBD1 matching over 7 bases. This CDR3 has 14 residues. The germline gives CDR1 MDHEN, CDR2 SYDVKM. V was clipped by 7 bases and J by 5 bases; unmatched bases: 10. The CDR3 region has the DNA TGTGCCAGCACCCACAGGGGTCCAGTGGAGACCCAGTACTTC. Its translation is CASTHRGPVETQYF. Looking up the rest from reference TRBV28 and TRBJ2-5 gives the full variable domain: DVKVTQSSRYLVKRTGEKVFLECVQDMDHENMFWYRQDPGLGLRLIYFSYDVKMKEKGDIPEGYSVSREKKERFSLILESASTNQTSMYLCASTHRGPVETQYFGPGTRLLVL.

There are a few counts of this clone. The chain links TRBV29-1 to TRBJ1-1, with D unclear. V lost 4 bases, J lost 1 base, and 16 bases lay in between. CDR1 is SQVTM and CDR2 is ANQGSEA in the germline V gene. The CDR3 length is 15 residues. CDR3 amino acids: CSVGFRLQRNTEAFF. For the CDR3, the DNA is TGCAGCGTTGGATTTAGGCTACAGAGGAACACTGAAGCTTTCTTT.

CDR3 residues: CASSLAGAQETQYF. CDR3 sequence (DNA): TGTGCCAGCAGCTTAGCAGGGGCCCAAGAGACCCAGTACTTC. This sequence joins TRBV7-9 and TRBJ2-5; D might be TRBD1 (5 bases). The ends were cut back, 0 bases at V and 1 base at J, with 6 bases in the middle. CDR1 SEHNR and CDR2 FQNEAQ come from the germline V gene (reference sequence). The CDR3 extends over 14 amino acids.

This clone counts as medium-sized (0.01 to 0.1%). CDR3: CASSETAGHEKLFF. The DNA for the CDR3 is TGTGCCAGCAGTGAAACGGCAGGGCATGAAAAACTGTTTTTT. The chain has TRBV6-1 and TRBJ1-4, with D possibly TRBD1 on 5 matching bases. The germline CDR1 and CDR2 sequences are MNHNS and SASEGT. This CDR3 region has 14 residues. V lost 2 bases and J 6 bases, leaving 10 bases between the germline ends.

This chain uses TRBV19 with TRBJ2-2; 8 nucleotides line up with TRBD1. The V segment lost 6 bases and the J segment 1 base; nucleotides outside the gene matches: 10. This CDR3 comprises 17 residues. Germline lookup yields CDR1 LNHDA and CDR2 SQIVND (reference sequence). CDR3 DNA: TGTGCCAGTAGCCGGCGATCCGGGACAGGGAACACCGGGGAGCTGTTTTTT. Translated, it gives CASSRRSGTGNTGELFF. The whole variable domain, filled in from reference TRBV19 and TRBJ2-2, reads DGGITQSPKYLFRKEGQNVTLSCEQNLNHDAMYWYRQDPGQGLRLIYYSQIVNDFQKGDIAEGYSVSREKKESFPLTVTSAQKNPTAFYLCASSRRSGTGNTGELFFGEGSRLTVL.

The J gene is TRBJ2-1, the V gene TRBV7-2, with 8 bases lining up with TRBD2. Germline values: CDR1 SGHTA, CDR2 FQGNSA. The CDR3 covers 17 residues. With 5 bases clipped from V and 8 bases from J, the junction kept 17 bases outside the gene matches. The CDR3 sequence: CASSRQRDRAGAHEQFF. The CDR3 DNA follows: TGTGCCAGCAGCCGGCAAAGGGACCGAGCGGGGGCCCATGAGCAGTTCTTC. The whole variable domain, remainder taken from reference TRBV7-2 and TRBJ2-1, is GAGVSQSPSNKVTEKGKDVELRCDPISGHTALYWYRQSLGQGLEFLIYFQGNSAPDKSGLPSDRFSAERTGGSVSTLTIQRTQQEDSAVYLCASSRQRDRAGAHEQFFGPGTRLTVL.

The V call is TRBV9, the J call TRBJ1-2; no reliable D call. Trimming left V 2 bases short and J 2 bases short, with 4 bases between. CDR3 size: 12 residues. Germline V lookup: CDR1 SGDLS, CDR2 YYNGEE. The CDR3: CASSVRNYGYTF. CDR3 DNA sequence: TGTGCCAGCAGCGTCAGGAACTATGGCTACACCTTC.

CDR3: CASSLNDPGDNEQFF. The CDR3 bases are TGTGCCAGCAGCTTAAACGATCCTGGAGACAATGAGCAGTTCTTC. The chain joins TRBV7-2 to TRBJ2-1, with D hard to call. V dropped 2 bases and J dropped 5 bases, with 13 bases sitting between them. This CDR3 comprises 15 residues. Germline CDR1 is SGHTA and CDR2 is FQGNSA.

The CDR3 sequence: CASSPDRPPYEQYF. As DNA, the CDR3 is TGCGCCAGCAGCCCGGACAGGCCCCCCTACGAGCAGTACTTC. The rearrangement uses TRBV4-1 and TRBJ2-5; 7 positions match TRBD1. The J call is doubtful: the DNA matches TRBJ2-7 better. Germline values: CDR1 MGHRA, CDR2 YSYEKL. CDR3 length: 14 residues.

DNA for the CDR3: TGCGCCAGCAGCCCGGGACTAGCGAGAGGCGAGCAGTACTTC. It translates to CASSPGLARGEQYF. V usage is TRBV5-1 and J usage is TRBJ2-7; 10 positions agree with TRBD2. Germline CDR1 reads SGHRS; CDR2 reads YFSETQ. The CDR3 is 14 residues long. The junction had 7 bases not matched to a gene; V was cut back by 4 bases and J by 6 bases.

This chain joins TRBV29-1 and TRBJ1-1; D gene uncertain. Germline values: CDR1 SQVTM, CDR2 ANQGSEA. This CDR3 is 12 amino acids long. V was clipped by 6 bases and J by 0 bases, with 8 bases between them. CDR3 bases: TGCAGCGTCCTGGAGATGAACACTGAAGCTTTCTTT. It is translated as CSVLEMNTEAFF. Full variable domain (remainder filled in from reference TRBV29-1 and TRBJ1-1): SAVISQKPSRDICQRGTSLTIQCQVDSQVTMMFWYRQQPGQSLTLIATANQGSEATYESGFVIDKFPISRPNLTFSTLTVSNMSPEDSSIYLCSVLEMNTEAFFGQGTRLTVV.

V and J are TRBV5-1 and TRBJ1-5; 7 positions match TRBD1. CDR1 and CDR2 from the germline V gene are SGHRS and YFSETQ. J lost 5 bases, V lost 4 bases, and 12 bases had no gene match. The CDR3 totals 16 residues. CDR3 nucleotide sequence: TGCGCCAGCAGCGTCGGGACAGCAAACGACGATCAGCCCCAGCATTTT. It encodes CASSVGTANDDQPQHF.

The genes are TRBV4-1 and TRBJ1-2; 11 bases align to TRBD1. The CDR3 has 15 amino acids. Germline V CDR1 and CDR2: MGHRA, YSYEKL. The junction had 7 bases not matched to a gene; V was cut back by 4 bases and J by 6 bases. In DNA, the CDR3 is TGCGCCAGCAGCCCTCGGGACAGGGGGGAAGATGGCTACACCTTC. Translated, it gives CASSPRDRGEDGYTF.

The rearrangement uses TRBV29-1 and TRBJ1-1, with TRBD1 matching over 10 bases. Trimming at V came to 7 bases and at J to 1 base, leaving 6 bases not matched to a gene. Germline CDR1 is SQVTM and CDR2 is ANQGSEA. The CDR3 is made up of 14 amino acids. The CDR3 spells CSAVRTGGNTEAFF. CDR3 bases: TGCAGCGCCGTCCGGACAGGGGGGAACACTGAAGCTTTCTTT. Based on the CDR3 plus reference TRBV29-1 and TRBJ1-1, the full variable domain is SAVISQKPSRDICQRGTSLTIQCQVDSQVTMMFWYRQQPGQSLTLIATANQGSEATYESGFVIDKFPISRPNLTFSTLTVSNMSPEDSSIYLCSAVRTGGNTEAFFGQGTRLTVV.

In DNA form, the CDR3 reads TGTGCCAGCAGCCAAGGCAGCGCTTACGAGCAGTACTTC. Protein product: CASSQGSAYEQYF. This rearrangement joins TRBV7-8 to TRBJ2-7; no reliable D call. This CDR3 contains 13 residues. V gave up 5 bases and J gave up 4 bases, with 12 bases separating them. Per the germline V gene, CDR1 is SGHVS and CDR2 is FQNEAQ.

The J gene is TRBJ2-7, the V gene TRBV15; 7 bases are shared with TRBD2. V trimming: 3 bases; J trimming: 3 bases; junction bases outside the gene matches: 2. This CDR3 is built from 13 residues. The germline V gene encodes CDR1 LNHNV and CDR2 YYDKDF (reference sequence). The CDR3 is CATSRGEGYEQYF. The CDR3 nucleotides are TGTGCCACCAGCAGGGGGGAGGGCTACGAGCAGTACTTC.

This clone was counted a single time. This rearrangement joins TRBV4-1 to TRBJ2-1; 7 nucleotides match TRBD2. The CDR3 length is 17 residues. The germline V gene has CDR1 MGHRA and CDR2 YSYEKL. After removal of 4 bases from V and 1 base from J, the junction contained 10 bases not matched to a gene. DNA of the CDR3: TGCGCCAGCAGCCGGAATGACGCGGGAGAGTCCTACAATGAGCAGTTCTTC. Encoded protein: CASSRNDAGESYNEQFF.

The chain is built from TRBV5-1 and TRBJ2-4, with 8 bases aligning to TRBD1. The CDR3 extends over 14 amino acids. V lost 5 bases, J lost 12 bases, and 13 bases stayed unmatched. The germline V gene has CDR1 SGHRS and CDR2 YFSETQ. DNA of the CDR3: TGCGCCAGCAGTCCAGGACAGGGAATGTACAGTCAGTACTTC. The encoded protein is CASSPGQGMYSQYF.

This clone was observed a few times. The chain combines TRBV2 with TRBJ2-2; tentative D call: TRBD2 (7 bases). Trimming shortened V by 0 bases and J by 5 bases, and 10 bases separated the two germline ends. CDR1 is SNHLY and CDR2 is FYNNEI in the germline V gene. The CDR3 runs 15 residues. CDR3 bases: TGTGCCAGCAGTGAAGCGAGGGGGGGGACCGGGGAGCTGTTTTTT. This sequence encodes CASSEARGGTGELFF. The full variable domain, rest sourced from reference TRBV2 and TRBJ2-2, is EPEVTQTPSHQVTQMGQEVILRCVPISNHLYFYWYRQILGQKVEFLVSFYNNEISEKSEIFDDQFSVERPDGSNFTLKIRSTKLEDSAMYFCASSEARGGTGELFFGEGSRLTVL.

V is TRBV21-1 and J is TRBJ2-7; TRBD1, the table's D call, was not compared with the DNA. TRBV21-1 is a pseudogene locus. CDR3 size: 16 residues. CDR3: CASSNSGDSDGYEQYF. Here the CDR3 DNA reads TGTGCCAGCAGCAACTCCGGAGACAGTGACGGCTACGAGCAGTACTTC.

The V and J genes are TRBV19 and TRBJ1-5; no reliable D call. Between the trimmed V and J ends, which lost 4 bases and 6 bases, there was a span of 10 bases. Germline CDR1 reads LNHDA; CDR2 reads SQIVND (reference sequence). This CDR3 has 13 amino acids. CDR3 bases: TGTGCCAGTAGTACGGTATCGGGTCAGCCCCAGCATTTT. Translating it yields CASSTVSGQPQHF.

In its sample, this clone was seen a few times. DNA for the CDR3: TGTGCCAGCAAAGGCGGGGGGGCGGGAGATACGCAGTATTTT. Translating it yields CASKGGGAGDTQYF. This chain uses TRBV5-4 with TRBJ2-3, with 9 nucleotides matching TRBD2. The CDR3 is made up of 14 amino acids. Trimming took 6 bases from V and 5 from J; bases not matched to a gene: 7. Germline values: CDR1 SGHNT, CDR2 YYREEE (reference sequence). The complete variable domain, with remaining parts taken from reference TRBV5-4 and TRBJ2-3, reads ETGVTQSPTHLIKTRGQQVTLRCSSQSGHNTVSWYQQALGQGPQFIFQYYREEENGRGNFPPRFSGLQFPNYSSELNVNALELDDSALYLCASKGGGAGDTQYFGPGTRLTVL.